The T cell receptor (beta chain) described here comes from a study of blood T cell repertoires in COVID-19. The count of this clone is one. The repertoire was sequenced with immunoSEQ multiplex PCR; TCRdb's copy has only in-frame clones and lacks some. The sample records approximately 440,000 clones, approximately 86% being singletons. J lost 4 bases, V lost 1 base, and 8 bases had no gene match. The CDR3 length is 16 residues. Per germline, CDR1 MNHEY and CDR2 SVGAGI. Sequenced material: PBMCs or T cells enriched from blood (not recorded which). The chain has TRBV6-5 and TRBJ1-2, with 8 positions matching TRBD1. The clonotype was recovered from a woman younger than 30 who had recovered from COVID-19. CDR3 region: CASSYWGQDSRYGYTF. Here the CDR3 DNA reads TGTGCCAGCAGTTACTGGGGACAGGATAGTCGCTATGGCTACACCTTC.